Following are 30 T cell receptor beta chains from one sample sequenced in a study of shared clonotypes between healthy human individuals. Data came from immunoSEQ multiplex PCR; TCRdb stores just in-frame clones and leaves some out. Among around 700,000 clones listed, 72% were seen once. The sequencing input was memory CD4+ T cells sorted from blood. This sample's subset: CD45RA-negative fraction. The receptors derive from a woman in her 30s in good health.

This chain uses TRBV10-2 with TRBJ1-2, with 7 bases aligning to TRBD1. V gave up 6 bases and J gave up 4 bases; unmatched junction bases: 8. The V gene's germline CDR1 is WSHSY and CDR2 SAAADI. The CDR3 contains 14 residues. The CDR3 protein is CASSRQGTLYGYTF. In DNA form, the CDR3 reads TGCGCCAGCAGCAGACAGGGCACCCTCTATGGCTACACCTTC.

V is TRBV14 and J is TRBJ1-1; 7 nucleotides line up with TRBD1. Germline CDR1 reads SGHDN; CDR2 reads FVKESK. The junction had 7 bases not matched to a gene; V was cut back by 8 bases and J by 4 bases. The CDR3 is 13 amino acids. CDR3 amino acids: CASSDQGGTEAFF. The CDR3 bases are TGTGCCAGCTCCGATCAGGGGGGCACTGAAGCTTTCTTT.

The chain recombines TRBV6-5 with TRBJ2-7; weak D call: TRBD1 (6 bases). CDR1 is MNHEY and CDR2 is SVGAGI in the germline V gene. The CDR3 is 14 residues long. V was trimmed by 5 bases and J by 5 bases, leaving 16 bases between them. The CDR3 coding sequence is TGTGCCAGCAGTGACCGGGACATCAAGGACGAGCAGTACTTC. Protein sequence: CASSDRDIKDEQYF.

The chain links TRBV7-6 to TRBJ2-2; 8 nucleotides match TRBD2. With 3 bases clipped from V and 4 bases from J, the junction kept 7 bases outside the gene matches. The CDR3 contains 16 residues. Germline CDR1 reads SGHVS; CDR2 reads FNYEAQ. The CDR3 nucleotides are TGTGCCAGCAGCTTTTACGGTACTAGCGGCACCGGGGAGCTGTTTTTT. Amino acid sequence: CASSFYGTSGTGELFF.

This clone was picked up a small number of times. The chain couples TRBV11-3 to TRBJ2-3, with TRBD2 matching over 14 bases. J was trimmed by 5 bases and V by 5 bases; bases with no gene match: 6. The germline gives CDR1 SGHNT, CDR2 YENEEA. The CDR3 extends over 16 amino acids. The CDR3 loop reads CASSQGLAGAKDTQYF. CDR3 nucleotide sequence: TGTGCCAGCAGCCAGGGACTAGCGGGAGCTAAAGATACGCAGTATTTT.

This clone was seen ten or more times. The chain is built from TRBV6-1 and TRBJ2-1, with D hard to call. This CDR3 region has 16 residues. V shed 1 base and J shed 5 bases, with 15 bases lying between them. The germline gives CDR1 MNHNS, CDR2 SASEGT. The CDR3 loop is CASSEVPSPNHNEQFF. DNA for the CDR3: TGTGCCAGCAGTGAAGTGCCTTCCCCCAACCACAATGAGCAGTTCTTC.

V and J are TRBV25-1 and TRBJ2-7, with D possibly TRBD2 on 7 matching bases. There are 13 residues in the CDR3. Deletions cut 4 bases from V and 6 bases from J, with 13 bases between. The germline V gene has CDR1 MGHDK and CDR2 SYGVNS. The CDR3 sequence: CASSGRGGVEQYF. The CDR3 nucleotides read TGTGCCAGCAGTGGAAGGGGGGGGGTCGAGCAGTACTTC.

This clone was counted once. The CDR3 spells CASSFTGNSPLHF. CDR3 in DNA: TGTGCCAGCAGTTTTACGGGAAATTCACCCCTCCACTTT. The chain is built from TRBV27 and TRBJ1-6; D uncertain. Per the germline V gene, CDR1 is MNHEY and CDR2 is SMNVEV (reference sequence). The CDR3 contains 13 residues. V was cut by 3 bases and J by 7 bases, with 7 bases left in between.

The rearrangement uses TRBV4-1 and TRBJ1-1, with no clear D. The CDR3 totals 14 residues. Germline CDR1 and CDR2: MGHRA and YSYEKL. V lost 5 bases to trimming and J lost 1 base, with 11 bases between them. The CDR3: CASSKTVGNTEAFF. The DNA of the CDR3 is TGCGCCAGCAGCAAAACGGTAGGGAACACTGAAGCTTTCTTT.

J is TRBJ2-1 and V is TRBV19; 8 bases fit TRBD1. CDR3 length equals 14 residues. J was trimmed by 5 bases and V by 5 bases; bases with no gene match: 5. CDR1 is LNHDA, CDR2 SQIVND, per germline (reference sequence). The CDR3 sequence is CASSLGQGDNEQFF. In DNA, the CDR3 is TGTGCCAGTAGTTTAGGACAGGGTGACAATGAGCAGTTCTTC.

This rearrangement joins TRBV5-1 to TRBJ2-7; the D gene is possibly TRBD1 (6 bases). V dropped 0 bases and J dropped 3 bases, with 13 bases sitting between them. This CDR3 comprises 15 residues. Germline CDR1 reads SGHRS; CDR2 reads YFSETQ. CDR3 nucleotides: TGCGCCAGCAGCTTGGGGGGGACATATAACTACGAGCAGTACTTC. Its translation: CASSLGGTYNYEQYF. The full variable domain, rest sourced from reference TRBV5-1 and TRBJ2-7, is KAGVTQTPRYLIKTRGQQVTLSCSPISGHRSVSWYQQTPGQGLQFLFEYFSETQRNKGNFPGRFSGRQFSNSRSEMNVSTLELGDSALYLCASSLGGTYNYEQYFGPGTRLTVT.

The rearrangement uses TRBV5-1 and TRBJ2-7; TRBD2 aligns across 7 bases. Trimming at V came to 4 bases and at J to 0 bases, leaving 7 bases not matched to a gene. The CDR3 runs 15 residues. Germline CDR1 reads SGHRS; CDR2 reads YFSETQ. The CDR3 region has the DNA TGCGCCAGCAGCCGCGGGACTACCTCCTCCTACGAGCAGTACTTC. Encoded protein: CASSRGTTSSYEQYF.

The V and J genes are TRBV15 and TRBJ2-1; no definite D call. Deletions cut 0 bases from V and 2 bases from J, with 5 bases between. This CDR3 comprises 14 residues. CDR1 and CDR2 (germline): LNHNV, YYDKDF (reference sequence). In DNA form, the CDR3 reads TGTGCCACCAGCAGAGATAACACCTACAATGAGCAGTTCTTC. Protein product: CATSRDNTYNEQFF.

The chain employs TRBV28 and TRBJ2-7; 8 bases line up with TRBD1. V gave up 4 bases and J gave up 2 bases; unmatched junction bases: 13. The germline V gene encodes CDR1 MDHEN and CDR2 SYDVKM. The CDR3 is 17 residues long. The CDR3 sequence: CASSSHSTGTGTYEQYF. CDR3 DNA: TGTGCCAGCAGTTCCCATTCAACCGGGACAGGTACCTACGAGCAGTACTTC. The full variable domain, with the rest looked up from reference TRBV28 and TRBJ2-7, is DVKVTQSSRYLVKRTGEKVFLECVQDMDHENMFWYRQDPGLGLRLIYFSYDVKMKEKGDIPEGYSVSREKKERFSLILESASTNQTSMYLCASSSHSTGTGTYEQYFGPGTRLTVT.

The V and J genes are TRBV7-2 and TRBJ1-5, with 7 nucleotides matching TRBD1. The germline V gene encodes CDR1 SGHTA and CDR2 FQGNSA. V shed 5 bases and J 2 bases; nucleotides not matched to a gene: 6. CDR3 size: 15 residues. The CDR3 loop is CASSDRQGGNQPQHF. DNA for the CDR3: TGTGCCAGCAGCGATAGACAGGGCGGCAATCAGCCCCAGCATTTT.

V gene TRBV6-1 combines with J gene TRBJ1-5; D possibly corresponds to TRBD1 (5 bases). Trimming shortened V by 1 base and J by 1 base, and 11 bases separated the two germline ends. Per germline, CDR1 MNHNS and CDR2 SASEGT. The length of the CDR3 is 16 residues. CDR3 amino acids: CASSEVAGLSNQPQHF. CDR3 sequence (DNA): TGTGCCAGCAGTGAAGTGGCAGGGTTAAGCAATCAGCCCCAGCATTTT.

This clone appeared once. The V call is TRBV6-5, the J call TRBJ2-4, with D unresolved. Germline CDR1 and CDR2: MNHEY and SVGAGI. The CDR3 spans 13 residues. V lost 2 bases, J lost 5 bases, and 7 bases lay in between. This CDR3 is CASSYGNENIQYF. The DNA of the CDR3 is TGTGCCAGCAGTTACGGCAACGAAAACATTCAGTACTTC.

CDR3 in amino acids: CASSSLRTALSSYNEQFF. DNA of the CDR3: TGTGCCAGCAGCTCGTTAAGGACGGCCCTAAGCTCCTACAATGAGCAGTTCTTC. The chain has TRBV11-2 and TRBJ2-1, with D hard to call. The CDR3 runs 18 residues. V was pared by 4 bases and J by 0 bases, with 19 bases between. Germline V gene lookup returns CDR1 SGHAT and CDR2 FQNNGV. Full variable domain (missing parts from reference TRBV11-2 and TRBJ2-1): EAGVAQSPRYKIIEKRQSVAFWCNPISGHATLYWYQQILGQGPKLLIQFQNNGVVDDSQLPKDRFSAERLKGVDSTLKIQPAKLEDSAVYLCASSSLRTALSSYNEQFFGPGTRLTVL.

V is TRBV2 and J is TRBJ2-5, with 9 nucleotides matching TRBD2. V shed 7 bases, J shed 6 bases, and the junction held 9 bases outside the gene matches. In germline, CDR1 is SNHLY, CDR2 FYNNEI. This CDR3 comprises 14 residues. DNA of the CDR3: TGTGCCAGCAAGAGCGGGGGGCCCACCAAGACCCAGTACTTC. Translating it yields CASKSGGPTKTQYF. Full variable domain (missing parts from reference TRBV2 and TRBJ2-5): EPEVTQTPSHQVTQMGQEVILRCVPISNHLYFYWYRQILGQKVEFLVSFYNNEISEKSEIFDDQFSVERPDGSNFTLKIRSTKLEDSAMYFCASKSGGPTKTQYFGPGTRLLVL.

The V and J genes are TRBV29-1 and TRBJ1-1; TRBD1 matches 8 bases. Germline CDR1 reads SQVTM; CDR2 reads ANQGSEA. There are 12 residues in the CDR3. With V trimmed by 7 bases and J by 6 bases, 7 bases remained unmatched. The CDR3 sequence is CSADRGLAEAFF. CDR3 bases: TGCAGCGCCGACAGGGGTCTGGCTGAAGCTTTCTTT.

This chain uses TRBV29-1 with TRBJ2-7; D not resolved. Germline lookup yields CDR1 SQVTM and CDR2 ANQGSEA. CDR3 length equals 12 residues. Deletions cut 4 bases from V and 7 bases from J, with 14 bases between. This CDR3 is CSVGEWTGEQYF. CDR3 DNA: TGCAGCGTTGGAGAATGGACGGGTGAGCAGTACTTC.

The gene calls are TRBV28 and TRBJ2-7, with no clear D. This CDR3 spans 11 amino acids. V gave up 6 bases and J gave up 7 bases, with 10 bases separating them. CDR1 and CDR2 from the germline V gene are MDHEN and SYDVKM. The CDR3 DNA reads TGTGCCAGCAGCCAGTACTGGGAGCAGTACTTC. Translating it yields CASSQYWEQYF.

V is TRBV5-8 and J is TRBJ2-7, with D perhaps given as TRBD1 or TRBD2 (7 bases each). This CDR3 region has 15 residues. Germline CDR1 SGHTS, CDR2 YDEGEE. Trimming took off 2 bases at V and 2 bases at J, with 14 bases between the two ends. This CDR3 reads CASSLAGQFTYEQYF. CDR3 bases: TGTGCCAGCAGCTTAGCGGGACAGTTCACCTACGAGCAGTACTTC. The whole variable domain, filled in from reference TRBV5-8 and TRBJ2-7, reads EAGVTQSPTHLIKTRGQQATLRCSPISGHTSVYWYQQALGLGLQFLLWYDEGEERNRGNFPPRFSGRQFPNYSSELNVNALELEDSALYLCASSLAGQFTYEQYFGPGTRLTVT.

The rearrangement joins TRBV4-1 to TRBJ2-5; 10 nucleotides agree with TRBD2. The CDR3 length is 16 residues. The V and J ends lost 1 base and 5 bases, in that order; junction bases with no gene match: 7. Looked up from germline, CDR1 is MGHRA and CDR2 is YSYEKL. CDR3: CASSQGLAGDWETQYF. Written as DNA, the CDR3 is TGCGCCAGCAGCCAAGGGCTAGCGGGAGATTGGGAGACCCAGTACTTC.

The chain couples TRBV11-2 to TRBJ2-7; maybe TRBD2 (6 bases). V shed 5 bases and J shed 6 bases, with 17 bases lying between them. The V gene's germline CDR1 is SGHAT and CDR2 FQNNGV. The CDR3 is 14 residues long. CDR3 residues: CASSRYAGPREQYF. In DNA, the CDR3 is TGTGCCAGCAGCCGTTACGCGGGACCCCGCGAGCAGTACTTC.

The rearrangement uses TRBV28 and TRBJ2-7; possibly TRBD1 for D (5 bases). Germline V gene data show CDR1 as MDHEN and CDR2 as SYDVKM. The CDR3 is 12 amino acids. Trimming removed 4 bases from V and 6 bases from J, with 10 bases in between. The CDR3, as DNA: TGTGCCAGCAGTTCCAGGGTAGGCGAGCAGTACTTC. Translating it yields CASSSRVGEQYF.

The chain combines TRBV28 with TRBJ1-2; possible D gene TRBD1, 6 bases. Trimming took 5 bases from V and 0 from J, leaving 19 bases between them. Germline CDR1 is MDHEN and CDR2 is SYDVKM. This CDR3 contains 17 residues. The CDR3 DNA reads as TGTGCCAGCAGTCCACTATCGCAGGGGTTAGCTAACTATGGCTACACCTTC. Its translation is CASSPLSQGLANYGYTF.

This sequence joins TRBV27 and TRBJ1-4, with D unclear. Trimming cost V 5 bases and J 5 bases, with 12 bases left between them. Looked up from germline, CDR1 is MNHEY and CDR2 is SMNVEV (reference sequence). CDR3 size: 14 residues. The CDR3 region has the DNA TGTGCCAGCAGTCACCGACGTGAGAATGAAAAACTGTTTTTT. It is translated as CASSHRRENEKLFF.

With regard to this clone: A far larger clone is a single base away, which makes a read error likely. The rearrangement uses TRBV7-2 and TRBJ2-4; 11 positions match TRBD1. The CDR3 sequence is 17 residues long. Trimming took 5 bases from V and 0 from J; bases not matched to a gene: 6. Germline values: CDR1 SGHTA, CDR2 FQGNSA. CDR3 amino acids: CASSRQGQGEAKNIQYF. CDR3 nucleotide sequence: TGTGCCAGCAGCAGGCAGGGACAGGGGGAAGCCAAAAACATTCAGTACTTC.

This chain uses TRBV6-5 with TRBJ2-7; perhaps TRBD2 as D (5 bases). V lost 4 bases and J 2 bases, leaving 15 bases between the germline ends. This CDR3 has 15 amino acids. Germline values: CDR1 MNHEY, CDR2 SVGAGI. CDR3 protein: CASSSSLEGTYEQYF. DNA for the CDR3: TGTGCCAGCAGTTCTTCACTAGAAGGGACCTACGAGCAGTACTTC.